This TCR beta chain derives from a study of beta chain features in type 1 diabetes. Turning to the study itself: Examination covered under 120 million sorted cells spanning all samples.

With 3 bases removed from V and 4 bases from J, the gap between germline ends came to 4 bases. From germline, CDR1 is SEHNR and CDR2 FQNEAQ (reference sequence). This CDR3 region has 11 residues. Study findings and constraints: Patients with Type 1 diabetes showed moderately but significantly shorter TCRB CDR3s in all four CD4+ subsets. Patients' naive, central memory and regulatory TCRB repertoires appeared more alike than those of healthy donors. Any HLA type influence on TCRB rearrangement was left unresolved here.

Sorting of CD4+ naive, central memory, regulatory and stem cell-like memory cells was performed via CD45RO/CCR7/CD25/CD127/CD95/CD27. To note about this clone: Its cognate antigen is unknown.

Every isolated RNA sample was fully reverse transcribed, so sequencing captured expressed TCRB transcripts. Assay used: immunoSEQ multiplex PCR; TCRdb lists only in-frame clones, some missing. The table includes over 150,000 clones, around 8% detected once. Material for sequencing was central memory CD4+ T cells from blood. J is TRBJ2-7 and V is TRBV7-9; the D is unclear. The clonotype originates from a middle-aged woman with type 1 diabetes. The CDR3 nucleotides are TGTGCCAGCAGCTTGGAGTACGAGCAGTACTTC. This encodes CASSLEYEQYF. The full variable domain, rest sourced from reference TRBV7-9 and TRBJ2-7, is DTGVSQNPRHKITKRGQNVTFRCDPISEHNRLYWYRQTLGQGPEFLTYFQNEAQLEKSRLLSDRFSAERPKGSFSTLEIQRTEQGDSAMYLCASSLEYEQYFGPGTRLTVT.